The 26 T cell receptor beta chains reported below all come from one sample, sequenced in a study of beta chain features in type 1 diabetes. Findings and caveats of the study: The study found moderately but significantly shorter TCRB CDR3s in all four CD4+ subsets of Type 1 diabetes patients.

Their cognate antigens are unknown. Expressed TCRB transcripts were sequenced, since all the RNA that had been isolated was reverse transcribed. Libraries were prepared by immunoSEQ multiplex PCR; TCRdb keeps only in-frame clonotypes and omits some of them. The sample records 52,000 or so clones, about 47% being singletons. The source material was Tregs from blood. All receptors come from a woman between 40 and 55 years old with type 1 diabetes.

The J gene is TRBJ1-1, the V gene TRBV12-5; 12 bases align to TRBD1. Germline loops: CDR1 LGHNT, CDR2 FRNRAP. The length of the CDR3 is 15 residues. The junction had 3 bases not matched to a gene; V was cut back by 5 bases and J by 2 bases. Written as DNA, the CDR3 is TGTGCTAGTGGTCCGGGGACAGGGGGCAACACTGAAGCTTTCTTT. Translation gives CASGPGTGGNTEAFF.

This clone was detected a few times. Here the CDR3 reads CASMREPSTDTQYF. The CDR3 DNA follows: TGTGCCAGTATGCGGGAGCCCAGCACAGATACGCAGTATTTT. The V call is TRBV19, the J call TRBJ2-3, with 7 bases that match TRBD2. V lost 7 bases and J lost 0; bases outside the gene matches: 4. This CDR3 has 14 residues. Germline lookup yields CDR1 LNHDA and CDR2 SQIVND (reference sequence).

The rearrangement uses TRBV7-2 and TRBJ1-2; 9 bases align to TRBD1. The CDR3 loop spans 16 amino acids. Germline-derived CDR1 and CDR2 are SGHTA and FQGNSA. With 0 bases clipped from V and 3 bases from J, the junction kept 5 bases outside the gene matches. The CDR3 DNA reads TGTGCCAGCAGCTTAGCGCCGGGACAGGGCGACTATGGCTACACCTTC. It is translated as CASSLAPGQGDYGYTF.

This chain connects TRBV2 to TRBJ2-3; 8 bases are a match to TRBD2. Germline CDR1 is SNHLY and CDR2 is FYNNEI. The CDR3 runs to 13 residues. J was trimmed by 3 bases and V by 8 bases; bases with no gene match: 4. CDR3 residues: CASDRGGTDTQYF. The CDR3 DNA sequence: TGTGCCAGCGACCGGGGGGGAACAGATACGCAGTATTTT. Full variable domain (remainder filled in from reference TRBV2 and TRBJ2-3): EPEVTQTPSHQVTQMGQEVILRCVPISNHLYFYWYRQILGQKVEFLVSFYNNEISEKSEIFDDQFSVERPDGSNFTLKIRSTKLEDSAMYFCASDRGGTDTQYFGPGTRLTVL.

This clone was counted between two and nine times. The chain couples TRBV19 to TRBJ2-1, with 9 bases matching TRBD2. With V trimmed by 5 bases and J by 13 bases, 15 bases remained unmatched. The CDR3 totals 15 residues. Germline-derived CDR1 and CDR2 are LNHDA and SQIVND (reference sequence). CDR3 region: CASSSRGSGGAVQFF. CDR3 bases: TGTGCCAGTAGTTCCCGGGGTAGCGGGGGCGCCGTTCAGTTCTTC. The whole variable domain, filled in from reference TRBV19 and TRBJ2-1, reads DGGITQSPKYLFRKEGQNVTLSCEQNLNHDAMYWYRQDPGQGLRLIYYSQIVNDFQKGDIAEGYSVSREKKESFPLTVTSAQKNPTAFYLCASSSRGSGGAVQFFGPGTRLTVL.

The chain recombines TRBV5-1 with TRBJ1-2, with TRBD1 as a possible D gene (5 bases). Germline assignment: CDR1 SGHRS and CDR2 YFSETQ. Trimming cost V 0 bases and J 4 bases, with 7 bases left between them. There are 13 residues in the CDR3. This CDR3 is CASSLGQTYGYTF. Written as DNA, the CDR3 is TGCGCCAGCAGCTTGGGACAGACCTATGGCTACACCTTC.

The V gene is TRBV7-2, the J gene TRBJ1-2; 8 nucleotides agree with TRBD1. Per the germline V gene, CDR1 is SGHTA and CDR2 is FQGNSA. V gave up 5 bases and J gave up 4 bases; unmatched junction bases: 9. This CDR3 has 15 residues. This CDR3 is CASSPWTGKSYGYTF. CDR3 in DNA: TGTGCCAGCAGCCCGTGGACAGGGAAGAGCTATGGCTACACCTTC.

The rearrangement uses TRBV7-3 and TRBJ2-5, with D possibly TRBD2 on 5 matching bases. CDR1 is SGHTA and CDR2 is FQGTGA in the germline V gene. V was pared by 5 bases and J by 3 bases, with 10 bases between. The CDR3 has 13 amino acids. CDR3 residues: CASSPGLKETQYF. The CDR3 nucleotides are TGTGCCAGCAGCCCCGGACTGAAAGAGACCCAGTACTTC. The full variable domain, with the rest looked up from reference TRBV7-3 and TRBJ2-5, is GAGVSQTPSNKVTEKGKYVELRCDPISGHTALYWYRQSLGQGPEFLIYFQGTGAADDSGLPNDRFFAVRPEGSVSTLKIQRTERGDSAVYLCASSPGLKETQYFGPGTRLLVL.

The chain is built from TRBV28 and TRBJ2-3, with 12 bases lining up with TRBD2. Germline assignment: CDR1 MDHEN and CDR2 SYDVKM. With 6 bases clipped from V and 14 bases from J, the junction kept 12 bases outside the gene matches. The CDR3 sequence is 14 residues long. Written as DNA, the CDR3 is TGTGCCAGCAGGGGCCGAGCGACTAGCGGGAGTGGGTATTTT. Translating gives CASRGRATSGSGYF.

This clone was seen more than once but under ten times. This chain connects TRBV4-1 to TRBJ1-1; no definite D call. The length of the CDR3 is 14 residues. In germline, CDR1 is MGHRA, CDR2 YSYEKL. Trimming cost V 6 bases and J 0 bases, with 11 bases left between them. The CDR3 spells CASSLVAMNTEAFF. CDR3 in DNA: TGCGCCAGCAGTCTCGTGGCCATGAACACTGAAGCTTTCTTT.

The V call is TRBV18, the J call TRBJ1-6, with D hard to call. Trimming took off 3 bases at V and 5 bases at J, with 5 bases between the two ends. The CDR3 has 13 residues. Germline values: CDR1 KGHSH, CDR2 LQKENI. CDR3 sequence reads: CASSPAHNSPLHF. The DNA of the CDR3 is TGTGCCAGCTCACCGGCCCATAATTCACCCCTCCACTTT.

This sequence joins TRBV2 and TRBJ2-3; 7 bases map to TRBD1. The CDR3 has 16 residues. Trimming cost V 6 bases and J 1 base; bases outside gene matches: 10. The germline V gene encodes CDR1 SNHLY and CDR2 FYNNEI. The CDR3 protein is CASRTPGQDRTDTQYF. CDR3 sequence (DNA): TGTGCCAGCAGGACTCCCGGACAGGACCGCACAGATACGCAGTATTTT.

The CDR3 sequence: CAWSASSSGRSPYEQYF. Written as DNA, the CDR3 is TGTGCCTGGAGTGCCTCTTCTAGCGGGAGGTCTCCCTACGAGCAGTACTTC. V usage is TRBV30 and J usage is TRBJ2-7; 11 bases fit TRBD2. Trimming cost V 1 base and J 2 bases; bases outside gene matches: 10. This CDR3 comprises 17 residues. Per germline, CDR1 GTSNPN and CDR2 SVGIG (reference sequence). Based on the CDR3 plus reference TRBV30 and TRBJ2-7, the full variable domain is SQTIHQWPATLVQPVGSPLSLECTVEGTSNPNLYWYRQAAGRGLQLLFYSVGIGQISSEVPQNLSASRPQDRQFILSSKKLLLSDSGFYLCAWSASSSGRSPYEQYFGPGTRLTVT.

This clone was counted between two and nine times. This chain connects TRBV7-2 to TRBJ1-5, with TRBD1 identical over 7 bases. J was trimmed by 7 bases and V by 5 bases; bases with no gene match: 8. The CDR3 spans 14 residues. Germline V gives CDR1 SGHTA, CDR2 FQGNSA. This CDR3 is CASSRGGGGQPQHF. The CDR3 nucleotides read TGTGCCAGCAGCCGTGGCGGAGGGGGCCAGCCCCAGCATTTT.

This clone has only a few counts. This chain uses TRBV11-2 with TRBJ2-6, with D uncertain. V lost 10 bases, J lost 2 bases, and 12 bases lay in between. Germline CDR1 and CDR2: SGHAT and FQNNGV. This CDR3 comprises 14 residues. The CDR3 protein is CATQVDPGANVLTF. In DNA, the CDR3 is TGTGCCACCCAGGTAGACCCTGGGGCCAACGTCCTGACTTTC.

This clone was found a few times. The chain employs TRBV6-1 and TRBJ2-7; 8 nucleotides line up with TRBD2. This CDR3 has 15 residues. CDR1 and CDR2 (germline): MNHNS, SASEGT. V lost 4 bases, J lost 5 bases, and 10 bases stayed unmatched. CDR3 loop: CASSGRAGVRDEQYF. The CDR3 DNA is TGTGCCAGCAGTGGGCGAGCGGGGGTAAGGGACGAGCAGTACTTC.

The chain employs TRBV28 and TRBJ2-7; D is perhaps TRBD2 (6 bases). CDR3 size: 14 residues. CDR1 is MDHEN and CDR2 is SYDVKM in the germline V gene. Trimming pared 3 bases from V and 3 bases from J, leaving 12 bases between. This CDR3 reads CASSFVAELYEQYF. In nucleotides, the CDR3 is TGTGCCAGCAGTTTTGTAGCGGAGCTCTACGAGCAGTACTTC.

The rearrangement joins TRBV30 to TRBJ1-1; no firm D call. The germline V gene has CDR1 GTSNPN and CDR2 SVGIG (reference sequence). V was clipped by 3 bases and J by 1 base, with 12 bases between them. The CDR3 totals 14 residues. The CDR3 loop reads CAWSVPKKNTEAFF. In nucleotides, the CDR3 is TGTGCCTGGAGCGTACCTAAAAAGAACACTGAAGCTTTCTTT.

This clone appeared a few times. The chain uses TRBV7-9 and TRBJ2-3; maybe TRBD2 (5 bases). Germline CDR1 is SEHNR and CDR2 is FQNEAQ (reference sequence). Trimming left V 3 bases short and J 6 bases short, with 16 bases between. This CDR3 has 15 amino acids. CDR3 in DNA: TGTGCCAGCAGCTTCCAGAGAGGGAGTGGGGATACGCAGTATTTT. This encodes CASSFQRGSGDTQYF.

V is TRBV27 and J is TRBJ2-7; 9 nucleotides align to TRBD1. V shed 7 bases, J shed 5 bases, and the junction held 6 bases outside the gene matches. The germline gives CDR1 MNHEY, CDR2 SMNVEV (reference sequence). This CDR3 region has 13 residues. The CDR3 loop reads CASNGQGNNEQYF. The CDR3 DNA sequence: TGTGCCAGCAACGGACAGGGGAACAACGAGCAGTACTTC.

The V call is TRBV5-1, the J call TRBJ1-1; the D gene is possibly TRBD1 (6 bases). Between the trimmed V and J ends, which lost 4 bases and 0 bases, there was a span of 16 bases. CDR3 length: 16 amino acids. Looked up from germline, CDR1 is SGHRS and CDR2 is YFSETQ. The CDR3 coding sequence is TGCGCCAGCAGCCCCGGGACACTTGATATGAACACTGAAGCTTTCTTT. Its protein product is CASSPGTLDMNTEAFF.

The chain recombines TRBV5-4 with TRBJ2-7, with a tentative D call TRBD2 (5 bases). CDR3 length: 14 amino acids. CDR1 is SGHNT and CDR2 is YYREEE in the germline V gene (reference sequence). V was shortened by 2 bases and J by 5 bases, with 14 bases between the two germline ends. The CDR3 sequence is CASSFQPADDEQYF. The CDR3 coding sequence is TGTGCCAGCAGCTTTCAGCCAGCGGACGACGAGCAGTACTTC.

V and J are TRBV6-6 and TRBJ1-1; the D gene is possibly TRBD1 (6 bases). V was shortened by 0 bases and J by 1 base, with 9 bases between the two germline ends. Germline V gene data show CDR1 as MNHNY and CDR2 as SVGAGI (reference sequence). The CDR3 loop spans 15 amino acids. Written as DNA, the CDR3 is TGTGCCAGCAGTTACTCCTCAGGGGCGAACACTGAAGCTTTCTTT. This translates into CASSYSSGANTEAFF.

This clone was found a few times. The chain has TRBV6-6 and TRBJ1-1; the D gene is possibly TRBD1 (5 bases). The CDR3 consists of 15 residues. In germline, CDR1 is MNHNY, CDR2 SVGAGI (reference sequence). Between the trimmed V and J ends, which lost 0 bases and 1 base, there was a span of 9 bases. This CDR3 is CASSYSRQGNTEAFF. The CDR3, as DNA: TGTGCCAGCAGTTACTCGAGGCAGGGGAACACTGAAGCTTTCTTT.

This rearrangement joins TRBV5-8 to TRBJ2-5; D unclear. V was cut by 0 bases and J by 1 base, with 4 bases left in between. CDR1 is SGHTS, CDR2 YDEGEE, per germline. CDR3 size: 13 residues. The CDR3 coding sequence is TGTGCCAGCAGCTTGGACATCCAAGAGACCCAGTACTTC. Translated, it gives CASSLDIQETQYF.

This clone was detected only a few times. The chain links TRBV28 to TRBJ2-6; D possibly corresponds to TRBD2 (6 bases). Trimming took off 7 bases at V and 0 bases at J, with 10 bases between the two ends. The CDR3 length is 15 residues. CDR1 MDHEN and CDR2 SYDVKM come from the germline V gene. CDR3 loop: CASTLGGSGANVLTF. The CDR3 coding sequence is TGTGCCAGCACCCTGGGGGGCTCTGGGGCCAACGTCCTGACTTTC.